A single sample gave rise to the 14 T cell receptor beta chains below, sequenced in a study of blood T cell repertoires in COVID-19. Here immunoSEQ multiplex PCR was the method, and the copy in TCRdb shows in-frame clones only, minus some. The sample carries 250,000 to 300,000 clones, 83% recorded once. The specimen was peripheral blood. The receptor set was obtained from an elderly man with acute or convalescent COVID-19.

This clone was seen just once. V usage is TRBV28 and J usage is TRBJ1-6, with 10 positions matching TRBD1. Germline CDR1 is MDHEN and CDR2 is SYDVKM. V dropped 6 bases and J dropped 4; count of bases not matched to a gene: 6. The CDR3 covers 16 residues. CDR3 loop: CASRKTGGAYNSPLHF. In nucleotides, the CDR3 is TGTGCCAGCAGAAAGACAGGGGGCGCGTATAATTCACCCCTCCACTTT.

The V gene is TRBV5-5, the J gene TRBJ2-2; tentatively, D is TRBD2 (7 bases). The germline V gene encodes CDR1 SGHKS and CDR2 YYEKEE (reference sequence). The CDR3 length is 14 residues. Trimming took off 3 bases at V and 6 bases at J, with 12 bases between the two ends. CDR3 protein: CASSSTGRAGELFF. The DNA of the CDR3 is TGTGCCAGCAGCTCTACAGGGAGGGCCGGGGAGCTGTTTTTT. Together with reference TRBV5-5 and TRBJ2-2, the CDR3 gives the full variable domain: DAGVTQSPTHLIKTRGQQVTLRCSPISGHKSVSWYQQVLGQGPQFIFQYYEKEERGRGNFPDRFSARQFPNYSSELNVNALLLGDSALYLCASSSTGRAGELFFGEGSRLTVL.

This clone has just a few counts. V and J are TRBV7-2 and TRBJ2-5; 8 nucleotides align to TRBD2. The CDR3 runs to 14 residues. Germline V gives CDR1 SGHTA, CDR2 FQGNSA. V lost 6 bases to trimming and J lost 2 bases; unmatched junction nucleotides: 5. CDR3 loop: CASRRAGAQETQYF. Here the CDR3 DNA reads TGTGCCAGCAGGAGAGCGGGGGCACAAGAGACCCAGTACTTC.

The chain's CDR3 is CASSPRTGSSYEQYF. The CDR3 bases are TGTGCCAGCTCACCCCGAACAGGAAGCTCCTACGAGCAGTACTTC. J is TRBJ2-7 and V is TRBV18; D perhaps matches TRBD1 (5 bases). This CDR3 comprises 15 residues. CDR1 KGHSH and CDR2 LQKENI come from the germline V gene. V was clipped by 3 bases and J by 0 bases, with 12 bases between them.

The V gene is TRBV5-4, the J gene TRBJ2-2; 8 nucleotides match TRBD1. The CDR3 is 14 residues long. V trimming: 1 base; J trimming: 6 bases; junction bases outside the gene matches: 2. Germline CDR1 SGHNT, CDR2 YYREEE (reference sequence). CDR3 nucleotides: TGTGCCAGCAGCTTGCAGGGGGCTGCCGGGGAGCTGTTTTTT. It translates to CASSLQGAAGELFF. Drawing the rest from reference TRBV5-4 and TRBJ2-2, the complete variable domain is ETGVTQSPTHLIKTRGQQVTLRCSSQSGHNTVSWYQQALGQGPQFIFQYYREEENGRGNFPPRFSGLQFPNYSSELNVNALELDDSALYLCASSLQGAAGELFFGEGSRLTVL.

V is TRBV18 and J is TRBJ1-1, with TRBD1 as a possible D gene (6 bases). V was shortened by 6 bases and J by 2 bases, with 19 bases between the two germline ends. Germline-derived CDR1 and CDR2 are KGHSH and LQKENI. The CDR3 runs 16 residues. CDR3 sequence (DNA): TGTGCCAGCTCTTCCGCCCAGGGGCTCCTTAACACTGAAGCTTTCTTT. Protein sequence: CASSSAQGLLNTEAFF.

The chain links TRBV27 to TRBJ2-3, with 11 bases that match TRBD2. The germline V gene encodes CDR1 MNHEY and CDR2 SMNVEV (reference sequence). V gave up 5 bases and J gave up 0 bases; unmatched junction bases: 16. The CDR3 extends over 20 amino acids. The CDR3 DNA reads TGTGCCAGCAGTCCTCTACCCGGGACTAGCGGAAACCCTAGCACAGATACGCAGTATTTT. It encodes CASSPLPGTSGNPSTDTQYF.

V gene TRBV4-1 combines with J gene TRBJ2-3; 7 bases align to TRBD2. This CDR3 has 17 residues. In germline, CDR1 is MGHRA, CDR2 YSYEKL. V gave up 0 bases and J gave up 1 base; unmatched junction bases: 7. The CDR3 sequence is CASSQDLSGLGTDTQYF. Written as DNA, the CDR3 is TGCGCCAGCAGCCAAGATCTCTCCGGACTAGGCACAGATACGCAGTATTTT.

The chain couples TRBV13 to TRBJ1-1; 8 bases match TRBD1. Germline V gives CDR1 PRHDT, CDR2 FYEKMQ (reference sequence). The CDR3 is 15 amino acids. With 5 bases clipped from V and 3 bases from J, the junction kept 8 bases outside the gene matches. CDR3 nucleotides: TGTGCCAGCAGCGCCCGGACAGGGAGGCACACTGAAGCTTTCTTT. It is translated as CASSARTGRHTEAFF.

The chain uses TRBV29-1 and TRBJ2-7, with a tentative D call TRBD2 (5 bases). V gave up 4 bases and J gave up 8 bases, with 12 bases separating them. The CDR3 spans 11 residues. CDR1 is SQVTM, CDR2 ANQGSEA, per germline. CDR3 coding DNA: TGCAGCGTTGTGACTACGGTGAAGCAGTACTTC. Translating gives CSVVTTVKQYF.

The CDR3 spells CASSLTSVGNNEQFF. CDR3 nucleotide sequence: TGCGCCAGCAGCTTAACTAGCGTGGGCAACAATGAGCAGTTCTTC. This sequence joins TRBV5-1 and TRBJ2-1, with 7 nucleotides matching TRBD2. Looked up from germline, CDR1 is SGHRS and CDR2 is YFSETQ. The CDR3 is 15 amino acids. Trimming cost V 2 bases and J 5 bases; bases outside gene matches: 7.

This chain uses TRBV11-2 with TRBJ2-7; TRBD2 aligns across 8 bases. V dropped 1 base and J dropped 6; count of bases not matched to a gene: 5. The CDR3 covers 14 residues. Per germline, CDR1 SGHAT and CDR2 FQNNGV. The CDR3 bases are TGTGCCAGCAGCTTAGGGCACAGCGGGAGCGAGCAGTACTTC. Residues: CASSLGHSGSEQYF.

J is TRBJ2-3 and V is TRBV27; 10 nucleotides match TRBD2. Germline loops: CDR1 MNHEY, CDR2 SMNVEV (reference sequence). After removal of 5 bases from V and 14 bases from J, the junction contained 7 bases not matched to a gene. The CDR3 is made up of 12 amino acids. The CDR3 reads CASSPPSGGGYF. The DNA of the CDR3 is TGTGCCAGCAGTCCCCCTAGCGGGGGAGGGTATTTT.

A single count supports this clone. The chain has TRBV6-6 and TRBJ2-7, with D possibly matching TRBD1 (5 bases). This CDR3 region has 14 residues. Trimming stripped 2 bases from V and 2 bases from J, with 10 bases between. Germline values: CDR1 MNHNY, CDR2 SVGAGI (reference sequence). The DNA for the CDR3 is TGTGCCAGCAGTTACCGTCAGGGCACCTACGAGCAGTACTTC. It encodes CASSYRQGTYEQYF.